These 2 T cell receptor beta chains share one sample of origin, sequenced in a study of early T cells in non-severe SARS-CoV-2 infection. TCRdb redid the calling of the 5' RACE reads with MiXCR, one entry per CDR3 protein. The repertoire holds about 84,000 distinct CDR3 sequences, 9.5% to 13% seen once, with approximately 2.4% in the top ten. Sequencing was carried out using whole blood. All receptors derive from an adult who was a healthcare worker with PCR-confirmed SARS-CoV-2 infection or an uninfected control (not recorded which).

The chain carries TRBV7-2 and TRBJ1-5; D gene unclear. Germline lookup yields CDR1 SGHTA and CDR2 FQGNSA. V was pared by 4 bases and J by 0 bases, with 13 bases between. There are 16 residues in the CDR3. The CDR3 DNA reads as TGTGCCAGCAGCTCATGGGGAGTTTATAGCAATCAGCCCCAGCATTTT. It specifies CASSSWGVYSNQPQHF.

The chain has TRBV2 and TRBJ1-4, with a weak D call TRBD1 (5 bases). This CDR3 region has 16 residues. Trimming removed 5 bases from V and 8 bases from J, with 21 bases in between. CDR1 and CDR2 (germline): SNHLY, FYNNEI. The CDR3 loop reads CASSSGASILLEKLFF. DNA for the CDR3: TGTGCCAGCAGTTCCGGGGCCTCGATATTACTAGAAAAACTGTTTTTT.